This T cell receptor (beta chain) was sequenced in a study of prognosis after radiotherapy for stage I lung cancer. The study, taken as a whole, reports: Frequencies of TRBV and TRBJ gene use reportedly varied by whether patients had metastases.

Ten or more counts support this clonotype. Its cognate antigen is unknown. All patients, having had no prior chemotherapy, radiotherapy or other malignancies, were node-negative on CT and PET/CT. From genomic DNA, TCR beta CDR3 was amplified by two-round multiplex PCR. Primers were specific to each TRBV and TRBJ gene in first-round PCR. One entry per CDR3 protein, called by TCRdb with MiXCR from the multiplex PCR reads. The sample comprises 20,000 to 30,000 distinct CDR3 sequences, approximately 29% of which are singletons, and about 32% rests with the top ten. Germline loops: CDR1 MRHNA, CDR2 SNTAGT. This CDR3 contains 14 residues. V was clipped by 6 bases and J by 6 bases, with 12 bases between them.

The chain has TRBV6-4 and TRBJ1-6; D is unclear. This TCR was recovered from a donor over 45 with non-small cell lung cancer. The sequencing used PBMCs, collected before or after stereotactic body radiation therapy (not recorded which). The CDR3 sequence: CASRAQPGNSPLHF. The CDR3 region has the DNA TGTGCCAGCAGGGCCCAACCCGGTAATTCACCCCTCCACTTT.